These T cell receptor beta chains were read from a single sample in a study of tumor and adjacent non-tumor tissue in lung cancer. TCRdb processed the multiplex PCR reads anew with MiXCR; each CDR3 protein has one entry. The sample holds more than 85,000 distinct CDR3 sequences, 50% to 70% seen once. Material for sequencing was distant non-tumor lung tissue. The source is a man aged 55-75 years with non-small cell lung cancer. Each CDR3 is given with its conserved first and last residue. D genes are given only for firm matches. Some rows mark clone size as missing; the rest say once, few, many or name a class of expanded clone.

d_call	v_call	j_call	clone_size	cdr3_nt	cdr3_aa
NA	TRBV4-2	TRBJ1-3	NA	TGTGCCAGCAGCCAAGTGGGATCTGGAGACACCATATATTTT	CASSQVGSGDTIYF
TRBD1	TRBV12-3/TRBV12-4	TRBJ1-6	NA	TGTGTCAGCAGTCCGACAGGGGGCCGTGGATCACCTCTCCACTTT	CVSSPTGGRGSPLHF
NA	TRBV14	TRBJ2-1	NA	TGTGCCAACTGCTCCAACTTAAACATTGAGCAGTTCTTC	CANCSNLNIEQFF
NA	TRBV28	TRBJ1-5	NA	TGTGCCAGCAGTTCAACTATTCCCCAGAAGTCCAATCAGCCCCAGCATTTT	CASSSTIPQKSNQPQHF
NA	TRBV11-1	TRBJ2-1	NA	TGTGCCAGCAGCTTAGTCCAAGGTAGCGGCCTTGAAGTTAATGAGGACTTCTTC	CASSLVQGSGLEVNEDFF
NA	TRBV20-1	TRBJ2-1	NA	TGCAATGCTAACGCGGTGCTAGGCAATGAGCAGTCCTTC	CNANAVLGNEQSF
NA	TRBV30	TRBJ2-5	many	TGTGCCTGGAGTATCCCTTCCAGCACCTACCAGACCCAGTACTTC	CAWSIPSSTYQTQYF
NA	TRBV4-1	TRBJ1-2	many	TGCGCCAGCAGCCAAGAGTATCCCTCCCGGGCCGGCTACACCTTC	CASSQEYPSRAGYTF
TRBD2	TRBV12-3/TRBV12-4	TRBJ2-5	NA	TGTGCCAGAGGCCGGACTAGCGGGAGTTGGGAGACCCAGTACTTC	CARGRTSGSWETQYF
TRBD2	TRBV11-3	TRBJ2-7	few	TGTGCCAGCCGCGGGGGGCTGGCGGGAGTTGACGAGCAGTACTTC	CASRGGLAGVDEQYF
NA	TRBV6-4	TRBJ2-1	NA	TGTGCCAGCAGTGAAACTGGACTCCCCGAAGGGGAGCAGTTCTTC	CASSETGLPEGEQFF
NA	TRBV12-3/TRBV12-4	TRBJ2-6	NA	TGTGCCAGCAGTCCCTTATCGTCTTGGGCCAACGTCCTGACTTTC	CASSPLSSWANVLTF
NA	TRBV29-1	TRBJ2-4	NA	TGCGGCGTCGCTGCAGGCAAGGGTATTACCAAAAACATTCAGTACTTC	CGVAAGKGITKNIQYF
TRBD1	TRBV7-9	TRBJ1-1	few	TGTGCCAGCAGCGGAGAGACCGGGACAGTGAACACTGGAGCTCTCTTT	CASSGETGTVNTGALF
NA	TRBV29-1	TRBJ2-7	NA	TGCAGCGTTGAGGAGGGCAGGGGCTACGAGGAGTACTTC	CSVEEGRGYEEYF
TRBD2	TRBV12-3/TRBV12-4	TRBJ2-1	once	TGTGCCAGTAGTCTACCCCCAGCGGGGAGCGGATACAATGAGCAGTTCTTC	CASSLPPAGSGYNEQFF
NA	TRBV11-1	TRBJ1-1	NA	TGTGCCGGCAGCCCCAACAGGAACACTGATGCTTTCTTT	CAGSPNRNTDAFF
TRBD2	TRBV20-1	TRBJ2-5	NA	TGCAGTGCCAGACCCAGCGGGGGAAGACAAGAGGCCCAGTACTTC	CSARPSGGRQEAQYF
TRBD1	TRBV28	TRBJ2-7	NA	TGTGCCAGCAGGGGACAGGGATATTACGAGCAGTACTTC	CASRGQGYYEQYF
TRBD2	TRBV20-1	TRBJ2-3	many	TGCAGTGCGACGGATCGGGAGGGGGGTATAGATACGCAGTATTTT	CSATDREGGIDTQYF
NA	TRBV6-5	TRBJ1-1	NA	TGTACCAGCAGTTACTCAGGCCTGAAGACTGAAGCTTTCTTT	CTSSYSGLKTEAFF
TRBD2	TRBV4-2	TRBJ2-7	once	TGTACCAGCAGCCAAGATAGAGGACTAGCGGGCTTCTCCTACGAGCAGTACTTC	CTSSQDRGLAGFSYEQYF
NA	TRBV18	TRBJ1-1	NA	TGTGCCAGCTCACCATCTGGCCTAAACACTGAAGCTTTCTTT	CASSPSGLNTEAFF
TRBD2	TRBV6-2/TRBV6-3	TRBJ2-1	NA	TGTGCCAGCAACTCCGGGACTAGCGGGAGTTATGAGCAGTTCTTC	CASNSGTSGSYEQFF
TRBD2	TRBV28	TRBJ2-2	few	TGTGCCAGCAGCCCAAGCGGGAGGGCGAACACCGGGGAGCTGTTTTTT	CASSPSGRANTGELFF
NA	TRBV6-1	TRBJ2-1	NA	TGTGCCAGCATCATACAGGAGGCTGGTGAGCAGTTCTTC	CASIIQEAGEQFF
TRBD2	TRBV20-1	TRBJ2-7	once	TGCAGTGCTGGAACCGGGACTAGCGGGGTATACGAGCAGTACTTC	CSAGTGTSGVYEQYF
TRBD1	TRBV20-1	TRBJ1-2	few	TGCAGTGCACTGAGGGACAGCGGAACTTACACCTTC	CSALRDSGTYTF
NA	TRBV2	TRBJ1-1	few	TGTGCCAGCAGTCTCGATGGGAACCGGGAAGCTTTCTTT	CASSLDGNREAFF
TRBD1	TRBV6-2/TRBV6-3	TRBJ2-3	many	TGTGCCAGCAGCCCCCGGACAGGGGGTCGAGATACGCAGTATTTT	CASSPRTGGRDTQYF
NA	TRBV11-1	TRBJ2-2	few	NA	CASSSSGELFF
NA	TRBV4-1	TRBJ1-3	many	TGCGCCAGCAGCCAAGCTCCGGGCTCTGGAAACACCATATATTTT	CASSQAPGSGNTIYF
TRBD2	TRBV25-1	TRBJ2-1	few	TGTGCCAGCAGTGACGGGCTAGCGGGGGCTTACAATGAGCAGTTCTTC	CASSDGLAGAYNEQFF
TRBD2	TRBV2	TRBJ2-4	NA	TGTGCTAGCAGTGAACGGGGGGTAGCCAAAAACATTCAGTACTTC	CASSERGVAKNIQYF
TRBD1	TRBV6-5	TRBJ1-1	many	TGTGCCAGCAGTCGGGCACAGGGGACGGCCACTGAAGCTTTCTTT	CASSRAQGTATEAFF
TRBD1	TRBV2	TRBJ1-6	few	TGTGCCAGCAGTGAAGTCGAGACAGGGAATTCACCCCTCCACTTT	CASSEVETGNSPLHF
NA	TRBV6-2/TRBV6-3	TRBJ2-1	many	TGTGCCAGCAGTCGACGAGCCGCCTACAATGAGCAGTTCTTC	CASSRRAAYNEQFF
NA	TRBV6-2/TRBV6-3	TRBJ2-1	many	TGTGCCAGCAGTTACATCCTTGGCGGGCCCTCCTACAATGAGCAGTTCTTC	CASSYILGGPSYNEQFF
NA	TRBV6-6	TRBJ2-2	NA	TGTGCCAGCAGTCACCAGATCCGGGCGGGGAGAACCAGGGAGCTGTTTTTT	CASSHQIRAGRTRELFF
NA	TRBV6-1	TRBJ2-3	NA	TGTGCCAGCACACCCCGGACTAGCAAGGGGGCAGGTACGGATACGCAGTATTTT	CASTPRTSKGAGTDTQYF
TRBD1	TRBV6-5	TRBJ1-1	NA	TGTACCAGCAGTTACTTAACCGGGACAGTTAAGAACACTGATGCTTTCTTT	CTSSYLTGTVKNTDAFF
NA	TRBV4-1	TRBJ1-5	once	TGCGCCAGCAGCCAAGATACGGGAAGCAATGAGCCCCAGCATTTT	CASSQDTGSNEPQHF
NA	TRBV4-1	TRBJ2-2	many	TGCGCCAGCAGCCAAGTCAGAACGAACACCGGGGAGCTGTTTTTT	CASSQVRTNTGELFF
NA	TRBV6-6	TRBJ2-1	many	TGTGCCAGCAGTTACTCCAGATTGGATGAGCAGTTCTTC	CASSYSRLDEQFF
NA	TRBV6-1	TRBJ1-3	many	TGTGCCAGCGGCGACAGGCGCTCTGGAAACACCATATATTTT	CASGDRRSGNTIYF
TRBD2	TRBV29-1	TRBJ2-1	many	TGCAGCGGGAGGACTAGCGGTAGGAATGAGCAGTTCTTC	CSGRTSGRNEQFF
NA	TRBV12-3/TRBV12-4	TRBJ2-2	few	TGTGCCAGCAGTACAAAACCGGGGGCGGAGCTGTTTTTT	CASSTKPGAELFF
TRBD2	TRBV4-3	TRBJ2-3	NA	TGCGCCAGCAGCCAATTTTCGGGGGGTTTCACAGATACGCAGTATTTT	CASSQFSGGFTDTQYF
NA	TRBV6-5	TRBJ2-4	NA	TGTGCCAGCAGCGTGGCACTGGACAAAAACATTCTGTACTTC	CASSVALDKNILYF
NA	TRBV6-5	TRBJ1-2	many	TGTGCCAGCAGTTACTCAGCAGGCCCTTCGGGCTACACCTTC	CASSYSAGPSGYTF